Each of the 31 T cell receptor beta chains below was sequenced from the same sample in a study of cytomegalovirus exposure and HLA in healthy donors. TCRdb's table, derived via immunoSEQ multiplex PCR, lists solely in-frame clones and lacks some. The profile shows roughly 130,000 clones, almost 90% of them singletons. The sample was PBMCs. Every receptor here comes from a man between 25 and 39 years old in good health and CMV-seronegative.

The rearrangement links TRBV5-1 to TRBJ1-2; no reliable D call. CDR1 is SGHRS, CDR2 YFSETQ, per germline. Trimming took 0 bases from V and 6 from J, leaving 9 bases between them. The CDR3 extends over 13 amino acids. The DNA for the CDR3 is TGCGCCAGCAGCTTGGCCGCGAGAGATGGCTACACCTTC. Translating it yields CASSLAARDGYTF.

In the case of this clone: Sequence at one end of the junction differs from germline and may be a read error. The chain links TRBV6-5 to TRBJ1-1; D may be TRBD1 (5 bases). This CDR3 region has 16 residues. Germline V gene lookup returns CDR1 MNHEY and CDR2 SVGAGI. CDR3 residues: CASSYGTGTLRGTPYF. CDR3 in DNA: TGTGCCAGCAGTTACGGGACTGGGACTCTTCGGGGGACTCCTTACTTT.

The chain recombines TRBV5-1 with TRBJ1-1; 8 bases agree with TRBD1. The V and J ends lost 4 bases and 2 bases, in that order; junction bases with no gene match: 7. The CDR3 extends over 15 amino acids. The germline V gene has CDR1 SGHRS and CDR2 YFSETQ. The CDR3 here is CASSPPGTGNTEAFF. CDR3 coding DNA: TGCGCCAGCAGCCCCCCAGGGACAGGAAACACTGAAGCTTTCTTT. The entire variable domain, with the rest obtained from reference TRBV5-1 and TRBJ1-1, is as follows: KAGVTQTPRYLIKTRGQQVTLSCSPISGHRSVSWYQQTPGQGLQFLFEYFSETQRNKGNFPGRFSGRQFSNSRSEMNVSTLELGDSALYLCASSPPGTGNTEAFFGQGTRLTVV.

This clone was detected once. The CDR3 sequence: CASSSSPSTDTQYF. Here the CDR3 DNA reads TGTGCCAGCAGCTCCTCCCCTAGCACAGATACGCAGTATTTT. The rearrangement links TRBV7-2 to TRBJ2-3; D not resolved. Trimming cost V 4 bases and J 0 bases, with 8 bases left between them. This CDR3 spans 14 amino acids. Germline CDR1 is SGHTA and CDR2 is FQGNSA.

The V and J genes are TRBV15 and TRBJ2-2; D is perhaps TRBD1 (5 bases). This CDR3 has 15 amino acids. Germline loops: CDR1 LNHNV, CDR2 YYDKDF (reference sequence). The germline V and J ends were trimmed by 3 bases and 1 base, with 9 bases remaining between them. The CDR3 coding sequence is TGTGCCACCAGCAGGGGCAGGGTGAACACCGGGGAGCTGTTTTTT. Protein: CATSRGRVNTGELFF.

This clone showed up just a few times. The J gene is TRBJ2-1, the V gene TRBV7-3, with TRBD2 matching over 10 bases. The CDR3 sequence is 18 residues long. J was trimmed by 7 bases and V by 5 bases; bases with no gene match: 17. Germline lookup yields CDR1 SGHTA and CDR2 FQGTGA. The CDR3 DNA follows: TGTGCCAGCAGCCCTTTGGACTGGGCTAGCGGGAGAGCTAATGAGCAGTTCTTC. Translated: CASSPLDWASGRANEQFF.

The chain joins TRBV5-1 to TRBJ2-1, with D perhaps matching TRBD1 (6 bases). Trimming took off 4 bases at V and 0 bases at J, with 11 bases between the two ends. The germline V gene encodes CDR1 SGHRS and CDR2 YFSETQ. The CDR3 extends over 15 amino acids. The CDR3 spells CASSPQQGSYNEQFF. Written as DNA, the CDR3 is TGCGCCAGCAGCCCCCAACAGGGCTCCTACAATGAGCAGTTCTTC.

The chain couples TRBV30 to TRBJ1-1; tentative D call: TRBD1 (5 bases). Trimming took off 2 bases at V and 2 bases at J, with 9 bases between the two ends. The germline V gene encodes CDR1 GTSNPN and CDR2 SVGIG (reference sequence). CDR3 size: 13 residues. CDR3 in amino acids: CAWSLGGNTEAFF. The CDR3 DNA reads as TGTGCCTGGAGTCTCGGGGGAAACACTGAAGCTTTCTTT.

This sequence joins TRBV27 and TRBJ2-3, with TRBD2 as a possible D gene (6 bases). Per germline, CDR1 MNHEY and CDR2 SMNVEV (reference sequence). V lost 5 bases and J lost 4, with 16 bases in between. CDR3 length: 15 amino acids. The CDR3 reads CASSIYGRSADTQYF. DNA of the CDR3: TGTGCCAGCAGTATTTACGGGAGAAGCGCAGATACGCAGTATTTT.

J is TRBJ2-7 and V is TRBV13; 13 nucleotides line up with TRBD2. The CDR3 sequence is 17 residues long. Germline V CDR1 and CDR2: PRHDT, FYEKMQ (reference sequence). The junction had 9 bases not matched to a gene; V was cut back by 7 bases and J by 0 bases. CDR3 nucleotides: TGTGCCAGCAAGAGGACTAGCGGGAGTGGGAGCTCCTACGAGCAGTACTTC. Protein product: CASKRTSGSGSSYEQYF.

V and J are TRBV30 and TRBJ2-5; TRBD1 agrees at 12 bases. V dropped 3 bases and J dropped 4; count of bases not matched to a gene: 3. Germline V gene data show CDR1 as GTSNPN and CDR2 as SVGIG (reference sequence). The CDR3 consists of 14 residues. The CDR3 is CAWRGDRGRETQYF. The CDR3 nucleotides read TGTGCCTGGAGGGGGGACAGGGGGCGAGAGACCCAGTACTTC.

The rearrangement joins TRBV6-1 to TRBJ2-7, with D possibly being TRBD1 (6 bases). Trimming pared 7 bases from V and 2 bases from J, leaving 18 bases between. Germline CDR1 and CDR2: MNHNS and SASEGT. The CDR3 has 15 amino acids. CDR3 amino acids: CASIVRWGQPYEQYF. CDR3 nucleotide sequence: TGTGCCAGCATAGTAAGGTGGGGACAACCCTACGAGCAGTACTTC.

V gene TRBV19 combines with J gene TRBJ1-3, with 7 bases aligning to TRBD1. J was trimmed by 4 bases and V by 6 bases; bases with no gene match: 9. This CDR3 has 15 amino acids. In germline, CDR1 is LNHDA, CDR2 SQIVND (reference sequence). CDR3 region: CASRKPGQPGNTIYF. The CDR3 region has the DNA TGTGCCAGTAGAAAACCGGGACAGCCGGGAAACACCATATATTTT.

The chain links TRBV4-1 to TRBJ2-1; 10 nucleotides align to TRBD2. The CDR3 extends over 18 amino acids. Trimming removed 2 bases from V and 0 bases from J; junction bases left unmatched: 7. Germline V gene sequence: CDR1 MGHRA, CDR2 YSYEKL. The CDR3 sequence: CASSQLGLAVSSYNEQFF. The CDR3 DNA follows: TGCGCCAGCAGCCAATTAGGACTAGCGGTTAGCTCCTACAATGAGCAGTTCTTC.

The chain recombines TRBV4-2 with TRBJ1-4; D call uncertain. The length of the CDR3 is 14 residues. Trimming cost V 4 bases and J 0 bases, with 6 bases left between them. Germline V gene lookup returns CDR1 LGHNA and CDR2 YNFKEQ. CDR3 loop: CASSPTATNEKLFF. Here the CDR3 DNA reads TGTGCCAGCAGCCCAACTGCAACTAATGAAAAACTGTTTTTT.

This rearrangement joins TRBV4-3 to TRBJ2-5; a weak D match, TRBD1 (6 bases). CDR1 LGHNA and CDR2 YSLEER come from the germline V gene. The CDR3 length is 14 residues. V was clipped by 3 bases and J by 4 bases, with 12 bases between them. The CDR3 reads CASSQSGVGETQYF. The CDR3 bases are TGCGCCAGCAGCCAGTCAGGGGTAGGAGAGACCCAGTACTTC.

In its sample, this clone was seen once. The chain joins TRBV6-5 to TRBJ1-2, with D perhaps TRBD1 (6 bases). V dropped 2 bases and J dropped 8 bases, with 15 bases sitting between them. CDR1 and CDR2 from the germline V gene are MNHEY and SVGAGI. This CDR3 contains 14 residues. The CDR3 DNA is TGTGCCAGCAGTTACGCTTCAACAGGGCACGGCTACACCTTC. This encodes CASSYASTGHGYTF.

CDR3 amino acids: CASSASGQAPHMENQETQYF. As DNA, the CDR3 is TGCGCCAGCAGTGCCAGTGGACAGGCTCCCCATATGGAGAACCAAGAGACCCAGTACTTC. The chain recombines TRBV4-1 with TRBJ2-5, with TRBD1 identical over 7 bases. V shed 6 bases, J shed 0 bases, and the junction held 22 bases outside the gene matches. Germline V gene lookup returns CDR1 MGHRA and CDR2 YSYEKL. The CDR3 is made up of 20 amino acids.

The chain couples TRBV14 to TRBJ2-7, with 13 bases fitting TRBD2. The V segment lost 3 bases and the J segment 6 bases; nucleotides outside the gene matches: 2. The CDR3 has 14 amino acids. CDR1 is SGHDN and CDR2 is FVKESK in the germline V gene. CDR3 protein: CASSHGLAGVEQYF. The CDR3 nucleotides read TGTGCCAGCAGCCACGGACTAGCGGGAGTCGAGCAGTACTTC. The full variable domain, with the rest looked up from reference TRBV14 and TRBJ2-7, is EAGVTQFPSHSVIEKGQTVTLRCDPISGHDNLYWYRRVMGKEIKFLLHFVKESKQDESGMPNNRFLAERTGGTYSTLKVQPAELEDSGVYFCASSHGLAGVEQYFGPGTRLTVT.

The chain uses TRBV10-1 and TRBJ1-1; unclear D gene. The V and J ends lost 6 bases and 2 bases respectively, with 7 bases between them. The CDR3 has 12 residues. Germline V lookup: CDR1 WNHNN, CDR2 SYGVQD (reference sequence). The chain's CDR3 is CASRGDNTEAFF. In DNA form, the CDR3 reads TGCGCCAGCAGGGGCGACAACACTGAAGCTTTCTTT.

The gene calls are TRBV5-6 and TRBJ2-1; D unresolved. V lost 3 bases and J lost 5, with 9 bases in between. CDR3 size: 13 residues. In germline, CDR1 is SGHDT, CDR2 YYEEEE. The CDR3 region is CASSSRYNNEQFF. The DNA for the CDR3 is TGTGCCAGCAGCTCCCGGTATAACAATGAGCAGTTCTTC.

The rearrangement joins TRBV6-6 to TRBJ2-1; D perhaps matches TRBD2 (6 bases). CDR3 length equals 16 residues. Trimming stripped 6 bases from V and 0 bases from J, with 15 bases between. The V gene's germline CDR1 is MNHNY and CDR2 SVGAGI (reference sequence). In nucleotides, the CDR3 is TGTGCCAGCAGCCCCTCCGGGACTCACTCCTACAATGAGCAGTTCTTC. Residues: CASSPSGTHSYNEQFF.

The CDR3 loop reads CASSLGQGGTEAFF. Written as DNA, the CDR3 is TGCGCCAGCAGCCTTGGACAGGGGGGCACTGAAGCTTTCTTT. The chain is built from TRBV4-1 and TRBJ1-1, with 10 bases identical to TRBD1. The CDR3 is 14 residues long. The trim removed 4 bases at V and 4 bases at J, leaving 3 bases unmatched. Germline loops: CDR1 MGHRA, CDR2 YSYEKL.

The V gene is TRBV2, the J gene TRBJ2-1; 7 bases match TRBD1. The CDR3 covers 13 residues. The germline V gene has CDR1 SNHLY and CDR2 FYNNEI. The ends lost 10 bases at V and 4 bases at J; junction bases unmatched: 7. CDR3 coding DNA: TGTGCCATAGGACAGGTATCTTACAATGAGCAGTTCTTC. This gives the protein CAIGQVSYNEQFF.

The chain carries TRBV5-1 and TRBJ1-5; D gene uncertain. Germline CDR1 is SGHRS and CDR2 is YFSETQ. The length of the CDR3 is 14 residues. V lost 2 bases and J 2 bases, leaving 8 bases between the germline ends. DNA of the CDR3: TGCGCCAGCAGCTTAGGAGCGGGCAATCAGCCCCAGCATTTT. Its translation: CASSLGAGNQPQHF.

This chain uses TRBV11-2 with TRBJ2-6, with 7 positions matching TRBD2. CDR1 and CDR2 from the germline V gene are SGHAT and FQNNGV. The J segment lost 1 base and the V segment lost 6 bases, leaving 3 bases of the junction unmatched. The CDR3 loop spans 15 amino acids. The CDR3 protein is CASRPRGSGANVLTF. The DNA for the CDR3 is TGTGCCAGCAGGCCGCGGGGGTCTGGGGCCAACGTCCTGACTTTC.

The rearrangement uses TRBV7-9 and TRBJ2-1; TRBD1 is a possible D gene (5 bases). CDR3 length: 15 residues. Trimming cost V 1 base and J 5 bases, with 12 bases left between them. Germline loops: CDR1 SEHNR, CDR2 FQNEAQ (reference sequence). Written as DNA, the CDR3 is TGTGCCAGCAGCTTAGGGCAGGGCCTAAACAATGAGCAGTTCTTC. The encoded protein is CASSLGQGLNNEQFF.

This chain links TRBV5-1 with TRBJ1-1, with TRBD1 identical over 7 bases. The V gene end was trimmed by 4 bases and the J gene end by 0 bases; junction bases not matched to a gene: 12. The CDR3 contains 17 residues. Germline CDR1 reads SGHRS; CDR2 reads YFSETQ. CDR3 sequence reads: CASSRNDRANMNTEAFF. CDR3 coding DNA: TGCGCCAGCAGCCGTAACGACAGGGCTAATATGAACACTGAAGCTTTCTTT.

The V and J genes are TRBV5-1 and TRBJ2-5; perhaps TRBD2 as D (5 bases). Germline values: CDR1 SGHRS, CDR2 YFSETQ. This CDR3 has 11 amino acids. V was clipped by 4 bases and J by 5 bases, with 6 bases between them. The CDR3 DNA sequence: TGCGCCAGCAGCCCGGGGGAGACCCAGTACTTC. Protein: CASSPGETQYF.

The chain carries TRBV6-5 and TRBJ1-2; D is possibly TRBD1 (6 bases). The V gene lost 2 bases and the J gene lost 5 bases, with 15 bases spanning the gap. Germline loops: CDR1 MNHEY, CDR2 SVGAGI. The CDR3 sequence is 15 residues long. The CDR3 protein is CASSYGQLWGYGYTF. Here the CDR3 DNA reads TGTGCCAGCAGTTACGGACAGCTCTGGGGTTATGGCTACACCTTC.

The chain carries TRBV19 and TRBJ1-5; 9 bases are a match to TRBD1. The CDR3 sequence is 16 residues long. The junction had 10 bases not matched to a gene; V was cut back by 7 bases and J by 3 bases. The V gene's germline CDR1 is LNHDA and CDR2 SQIVND (reference sequence). The CDR3: CASKGGGTGFNQPQHF. The CDR3 DNA reads TGTGCCAGTAAGGGGGGAGGGACAGGGTTCAATCAGCCCCAGCATTTT.